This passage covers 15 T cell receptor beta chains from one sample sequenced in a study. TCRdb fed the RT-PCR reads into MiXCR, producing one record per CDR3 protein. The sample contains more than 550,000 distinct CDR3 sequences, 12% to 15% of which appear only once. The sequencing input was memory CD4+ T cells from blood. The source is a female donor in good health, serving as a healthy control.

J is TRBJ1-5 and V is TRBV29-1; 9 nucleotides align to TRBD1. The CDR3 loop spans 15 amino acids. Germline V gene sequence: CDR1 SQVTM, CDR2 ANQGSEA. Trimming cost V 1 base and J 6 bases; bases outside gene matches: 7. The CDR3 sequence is CSVEVAGQGSQPQHF. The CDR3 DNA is TGCAGCGTTGAAGTCGCGGGACAGGGTAGTCAGCCCCAGCATTTT.

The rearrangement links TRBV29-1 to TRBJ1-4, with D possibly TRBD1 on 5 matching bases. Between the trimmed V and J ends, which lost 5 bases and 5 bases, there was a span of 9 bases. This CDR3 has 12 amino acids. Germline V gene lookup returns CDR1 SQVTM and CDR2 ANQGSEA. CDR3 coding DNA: TGCAGCGTTCAGGGTGAAAATGAAAAACTGTTTTTT. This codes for CSVQGENEKLFF.

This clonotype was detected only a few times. The CDR3 is CATGSNSNQPQHF. The CDR3 nucleotides read TGTGCCACCGGGTCAAATAGCAATCAGCCCCAGCATTTT. The V gene is TRBV24-1, the J gene TRBJ1-5; D uncertain. This CDR3 is 13 amino acids long. V was pared by 9 bases and J by 0 bases, with 8 bases between. The germline CDR1 and CDR2 sequences are KGHDR and SFDVKD.

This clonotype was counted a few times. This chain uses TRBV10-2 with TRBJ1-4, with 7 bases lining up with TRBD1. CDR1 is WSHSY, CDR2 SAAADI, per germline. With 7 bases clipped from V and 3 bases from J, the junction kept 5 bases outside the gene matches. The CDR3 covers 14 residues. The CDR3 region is CASKQGTANEKLFF. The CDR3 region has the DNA TGCGCCAGCAAACAGGGGACGGCTAATGAAAAACTGTTTTTT.

The CDR3, as DNA: TGCGCCAGCAGCTACCGGGGCAGGGCGAACACCGGGGAGCTGTTTTTT. This sequence encodes CASSYRGRANTGELFF. The V call is TRBV5-1, the J call TRBJ2-2; D may match TRBD1 or TRBD2 (5 bases each). Germline CDR1 is SGHRS and CDR2 is YFSETQ. CDR3 length equals 16 residues. The germline V and J ends were trimmed by 3 bases and 0 bases, with 12 bases remaining between them.

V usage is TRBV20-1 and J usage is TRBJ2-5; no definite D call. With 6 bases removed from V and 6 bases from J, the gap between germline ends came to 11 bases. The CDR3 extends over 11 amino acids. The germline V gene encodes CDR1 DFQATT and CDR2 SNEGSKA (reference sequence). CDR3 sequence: CSAGLYKTQYF. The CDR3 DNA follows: TGCAGTGCCGGTCTGTACAAGACCCAGTACTTC.

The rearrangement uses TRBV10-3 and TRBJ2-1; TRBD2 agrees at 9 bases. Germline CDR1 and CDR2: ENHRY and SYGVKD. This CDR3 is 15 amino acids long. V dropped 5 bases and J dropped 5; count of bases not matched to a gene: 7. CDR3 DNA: TGTGCCATCAGTCAGGGGACTAGCAATAACAATGAGCAGTTCTTC. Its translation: CAISQGTSNNNEQFF.

The CDR3 here is CASSREIIYNEQFF. The DNA of the CDR3 is TGTGCCAGTAGTAGGGAGATCATCTACAATGAGCAGTTCTTC. The rearrangement links TRBV19 to TRBJ2-1; D perhaps matches TRBD2 (5 bases). The CDR3 covers 14 residues. Germline V gene sequence: CDR1 LNHDA, CDR2 SQIVND (reference sequence). Deletions cut 4 bases from V and 3 bases from J, with 10 bases between.

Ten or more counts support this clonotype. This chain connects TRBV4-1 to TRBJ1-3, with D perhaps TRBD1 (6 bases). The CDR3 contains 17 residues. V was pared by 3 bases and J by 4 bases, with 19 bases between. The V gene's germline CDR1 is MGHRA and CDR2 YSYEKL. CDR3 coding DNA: TGCGCCAGCAGCCAGGCGGGGGCGGGCTTAGGCGGAAACACCATATATTTT. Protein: CASSQAGAGLGGNTIYF.

The CDR3, as DNA: TGTGCCAGCAGTTACTCGTTACAGGGTGGAACTGAAGCTTTCTTT. Its translation: CASSYSLQGGTEAFF. This chain uses TRBV6-5 with TRBJ1-1; D is perhaps TRBD1 (6 bases). Per the germline V gene, CDR1 is MNHEY and CDR2 is SVGAGI. The V gene lost 0 bases and the J gene lost 5 bases, with 13 bases spanning the gap. The CDR3 length is 15 residues.

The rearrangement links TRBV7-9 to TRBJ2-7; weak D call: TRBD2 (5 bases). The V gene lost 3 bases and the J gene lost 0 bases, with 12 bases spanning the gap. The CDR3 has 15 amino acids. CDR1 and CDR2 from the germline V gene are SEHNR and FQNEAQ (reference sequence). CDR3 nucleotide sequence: TGTGCCAGCAGCTTTGAGGGCCTATACTCCTACGAGCAGTACTTC. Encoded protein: CASSFEGLYSYEQYF.

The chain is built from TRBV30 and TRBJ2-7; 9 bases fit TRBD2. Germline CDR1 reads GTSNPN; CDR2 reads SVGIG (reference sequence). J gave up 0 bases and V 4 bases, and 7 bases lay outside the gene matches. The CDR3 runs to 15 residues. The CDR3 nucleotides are TGTGCCTGGACCTTGACTAGCGGATTCTCCTACGAGCAGTACTTC. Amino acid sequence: CAWTLTSGFSYEQYF.

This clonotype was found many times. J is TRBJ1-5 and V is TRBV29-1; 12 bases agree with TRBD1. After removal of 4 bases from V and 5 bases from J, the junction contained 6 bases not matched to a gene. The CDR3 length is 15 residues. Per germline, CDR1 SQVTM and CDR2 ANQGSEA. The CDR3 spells CSVAKGQGADQPQHF. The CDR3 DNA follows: TGCAGCGTTGCGAAGGGACAGGGGGCCGATCAGCCCCAGCATTTT.

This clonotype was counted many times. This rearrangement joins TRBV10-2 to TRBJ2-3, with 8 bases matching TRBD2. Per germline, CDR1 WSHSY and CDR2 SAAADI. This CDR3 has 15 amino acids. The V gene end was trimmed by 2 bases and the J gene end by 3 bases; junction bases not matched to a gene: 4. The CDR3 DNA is TGCGCCAGCAGTGAGCCGGGACTAGGGACAGATACGCAGTATTTT. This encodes CASSEPGLGTDTQYF.

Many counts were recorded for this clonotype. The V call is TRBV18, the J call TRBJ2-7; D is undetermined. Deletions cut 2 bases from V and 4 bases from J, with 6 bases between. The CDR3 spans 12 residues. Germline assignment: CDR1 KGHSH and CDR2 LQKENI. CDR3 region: CASSPDRYEQYF. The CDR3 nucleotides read TGTGCCAGCTCACCAGACCGTTACGAGCAGTACTTC.